Below are 30 T cell receptor beta chains sequenced from a single sample in a study of cytomegalovirus exposure and HLA in healthy donors. PCR was performed using 60 Vbeta and 13 Jbeta primers. Only in-frame clones appear in the TCRdb table, and some are missing; sequencing was by immunoSEQ multiplex PCR. In the table there are about 110,000 clones, 60% to 80% of which are singletons. The specimen was PBMCs. These receptors were taken from a woman in her twenties or thirties in good health and CMV-seropositive.

The chain couples TRBV19 to TRBJ1-1; D ambiguous. This CDR3 contains 14 residues. Germline CDR1 is LNHDA and CDR2 is SQIVND (reference sequence). The V end was cut by 4 bases, the J end by 1 base, with 10 bases between. CDR3 nucleotide sequence: TGTGCCAGTAGTACACTGTACCAGAACACTGAAGCTTTCTTT. Translated, it gives CASSTLYQNTEAFF.

This clone has just a few counts. The V call is TRBV2, the J call TRBJ2-1; 15 bases line up with TRBD2. Germline CDR1 is SNHLY and CDR2 is FYNNEI. V shed 6 bases and J 6 bases; nucleotides not matched to a gene: 12. The CDR3 has 18 amino acids. For the CDR3, the DNA is TGTGCCAGCAGCCTCGGACTAGCGGGGGGGCCTTTCAGCAATGAGCAGTTCTTC. Its translation is CASSLGLAGGPFSNEQFF.

In its sample, this clone was seen a few times. The V and J genes are TRBV6-1 and TRBJ2-2, with a weak D call TRBD1 (5 bases). The V gene's germline CDR1 is MNHNS and CDR2 SASEGT. Trimming stripped 10 bases from V and 4 bases from J, with 16 bases between. CDR3 size: 14 residues. The CDR3 nucleotides read TGTGCCACCCTCAACCGACAGATCACCGGGGAGCTGTTTTTT. This codes for CATLNRQITGELFF.

The chain couples TRBV18 to TRBJ1-3, with D perhaps matching TRBD1 (6 bases). Per germline, CDR1 KGHSH and CDR2 LQKENI. V was cut by 6 bases and J by 2 bases, with 11 bases left in between. The CDR3 runs 14 residues. CDR3 amino acids: CASSTQGTGNTIYF. The CDR3 region has the DNA TGTGCCAGCTCTACACAGGGAACTGGAAACACCATATATTTT.

The table lists this clone with a count of one. V is TRBV18 and J is TRBJ2-1, with 8 bases that match TRBD1. The CDR3 consists of 14 residues. CDR1 and CDR2 (germline): KGHSH, LQKENI. The ends lost 6 bases at V and 4 bases at J; junction bases unmatched: 5. The CDR3 bases are TGTGCCAGCTCCGACCGGGACAGGTACAATGAGCAGTTCTTC. Protein: CASSDRDRYNEQFF.

The chain recombines TRBV11-3 with TRBJ2-3, with 11 bases matching TRBD2. Unmatched junction bases numbered 3, after V lost 1 base and J lost 6 bases. CDR3 size: 15 residues. Per germline, CDR1 SGHNT and CDR2 YENEEA. CDR3 region: CASSLVAGGTDTQYF. The CDR3 bases are TGTGCCAGCAGCTTAGTAGCGGGGGGGACGGATACGCAGTATTTT. Together with reference TRBV11-3 and TRBJ2-3, the CDR3 gives the full variable domain: EAGVVQSPRYKIIEKKQPVAFWCNPISGHNTLYWYLQNLGQGPELLIRYENEEAVDDSQLPKDRFSAERLKGVDSTLKIQPAELGDSAVYLCASSLVAGGTDTQYFGPGTRLTVL.

The chain uses TRBV6-5 and TRBJ1-1, with a weak D call TRBD1 (5 bases). The CDR3 contains 15 residues. V lost 4 bases and J 0 bases, leaving 12 bases between the germline ends. Germline V gives CDR1 MNHEY, CDR2 SVGAGI. The CDR3 sequence: CASSSTAFMNTEAFF. In nucleotides, the CDR3 is TGTGCCAGCAGTTCGACAGCCTTCATGAACACTGAAGCTTTCTTT.

This clone was counted a single time. The chain is built from TRBV18 and TRBJ2-7; 9 nucleotides align to TRBD1. The CDR3 has 15 residues. Germline CDR1 and CDR2: KGHSH and LQKENI. V was pared by 6 bases and J by 2 bases, with 8 bases of the junction left unmatched. Here the CDR3 reads CASSPGQGGTYEQYF. CDR3 nucleotide sequence: TGTGCCAGCTCCCCGGGACAGGGAGGGACCTACGAGCAGTACTTC. Full variable domain (outside the CDR3, taken from reference TRBV18 and TRBJ2-7): NAGVMQNPRHLVRRRGQEARLRCSPMKGHSHVYWYRQLPEEGLKFMVYLQKENIIDESGMPKERFSAEFPKEGPSILRIQQVVRGDSAAYFCASSPGQGGTYEQYFGPGTRLTVT.

The rearrangement joins TRBV7-9 to TRBJ1-1; D not resolved. CDR3 size: 16 residues. Germline CDR1 and CDR2: SEHNR and FQNEAQ (reference sequence). Trimming stripped 5 bases from V and 0 bases from J, with 16 bases between. The CDR3 is CASSPRFRELNTEAFF. The CDR3, as DNA: TGTGCCAGCAGCCCACGGTTTCGGGAGTTGAACACTGAAGCTTTCTTT.

This rearrangement joins TRBV5-4 to TRBJ2-7; 11 nucleotides line up with TRBD1. CDR1 and CDR2 from the germline V gene are SGHNT and YYREEE (reference sequence). V lost 2 bases to trimming and J lost 6 bases; unmatched junction nucleotides: 4. This CDR3 spans 14 amino acids. The CDR3 region has the DNA TGTGCCAGCAGCTTAGGGACAGGGGGGAGCGAGCAGTACTTC. It specifies CASSLGTGGSEQYF.

CDR3 sequence (DNA): TGTGCCAGCAGTTCTAGGGGCTCCGATCTCAATGAGCAGTTCTTC. It is translated as CASSSRGSDLNEQFF. The rearrangement joins TRBV27 to TRBJ2-1; TRBD1 might be the D (5 bases). Germline lookup yields CDR1 MNHEY and CDR2 SMNVEV (reference sequence). The CDR3 totals 15 residues. V gave up 4 bases and J gave up 6 bases, with 16 bases separating them.

The gene calls are TRBV5-4 and TRBJ1-1, with 7 nucleotides matching TRBD1. The CDR3 has 15 residues. V shed 0 bases and J 0 bases; nucleotides not matched to a gene: 2. Germline CDR1 is SGHNT and CDR2 is YYREEE (reference sequence). CDR3 sequence (DNA): TGTGCCAGCAGCTTGGCGGGACAGATGAACACTGAAGCTTTCTTT. This translates into CASSLAGQMNTEAFF.

The chain has TRBV2 and TRBJ2-2; 12 nucleotides line up with TRBD2. Unmatched junction bases numbered 5, after V lost 5 bases and J lost 7 bases. This CDR3 has 15 residues. CDR1 SNHLY and CDR2 FYNNEI come from the germline V gene. The CDR3 DNA reads TGTGCCAGCAGTTTGTCACTAGCGGGGGGCGGGGAGCTGTTTTTT. Its translation is CASSLSLAGGGELFF.

This clone was seen a handful of times. V gene TRBV19 combines with J gene TRBJ2-7; 10 bases line up with TRBD1. Trimming took 3 bases from V and 3 from J; bases not matched to a gene: 8. Germline CDR1 and CDR2: LNHDA and SQIVND (reference sequence). This CDR3 has 16 amino acids. CDR3 bases: TGTGCCAGTAGTATTCACTCGGGACAGGGGCTCTACGAGCAGTACTTC. It translates to CASSIHSGQGLYEQYF.

This clone was detected a few times. This chain joins TRBV30 and TRBJ2-3; 7 nucleotides agree with TRBD2. This CDR3 spans 13 amino acids. Germline V gene data show CDR1 as GTSNPN and CDR2 as SVGIG (reference sequence). The V gene end was trimmed by 4 bases and the J gene end by 6 bases; junction bases not matched to a gene: 7. CDR3 coding DNA: TGTGCCTGGAATGGGGGGGGTTGGGATACGCAGTATTTT. Its protein product is CAWNGGGWDTQYF.

This sequence joins TRBV6-1 and TRBJ2-7, with TRBD1 identical over 10 bases. The CDR3 sequence is 17 residues long. Germline values: CDR1 MNHNS, CDR2 SASEGT. V shed 0 bases and J 3 bases; nucleotides not matched to a gene: 8. CDR3 protein: CASSEALPGQGGYEQYF. The CDR3 DNA sequence: TGTGCCAGCAGTGAAGCGCTCCCCGGACAGGGGGGCTACGAGCAGTACTTC.

This rearrangement joins TRBV6-5 to TRBJ2-1, with 9 positions matching TRBD1. The germline gives CDR1 MNHEY, CDR2 SVGAGI. After removal of 6 bases from V and 4 bases from J, the junction contained 4 bases not matched to a gene. The CDR3 covers 14 residues. CDR3 in DNA: TGTGCCAGCAGAGTGGACAGGGGTTACAATGAGCAGTTCTTC. Translation gives CASRVDRGYNEQFF.

J is TRBJ1-4 and V is TRBV7-8, with 9 bases identical to TRBD1. J gave up 7 bases and V 5 bases, and 8 bases lay outside the gene matches. The CDR3 loop spans 15 amino acids. The germline V gene has CDR1 SGHVS and CDR2 FQNEAQ. CDR3 in DNA: TGTGCCAGCAGCACCACAGGGGGCGCGGTTGAAAAACTGTTTTTT. Translation gives CASSTTGGAVEKLFF.

The chain links TRBV4-1 to TRBJ2-1; D may be TRBD1 (6 bases). Germline V gene lookup returns CDR1 MGHRA and CDR2 YSYEKL. The ends were cut back, 0 bases at V and 0 bases at J, with 9 bases in the middle. This CDR3 has 16 amino acids. CDR3 protein: CASSQDQGSSYNEQFF. CDR3 sequence (DNA): TGCGCCAGCAGCCAAGATCAGGGGAGCTCCTACAATGAGCAGTTCTTC.

The chain employs TRBV13 and TRBJ1-1, with no clear D. The CDR3 has 13 residues. Germline V gives CDR1 PRHDT, CDR2 FYEKMQ (reference sequence). Deletions cut 5 bases from V and 0 bases from J, with 7 bases between. The CDR3 nucleotides are TGTGCCAGCAGCCAAACATTGAACACTGAAGCTTTCTTT. It is translated as CASSQTLNTEAFF.

The chain has TRBV7-9 and TRBJ2-3; 12 bases map to TRBD2. Germline V gene sequence: CDR1 SEHNR, CDR2 FQNEAQ (reference sequence). V lost 3 bases, J lost 4 bases, and 2 bases stayed unmatched. The length of the CDR3 is 15 residues. CDR3 sequence reads: CASSFLAGGPDTQYF. The CDR3 coding sequence is TGTGCCAGCAGCTTCCTAGCGGGAGGGCCAGATACGCAGTATTTT.

J is TRBJ2-7 and V is TRBV7-6; perhaps TRBD2 as D (7 bases). Germline loops: CDR1 SGHVS, CDR2 FNYEAQ. V was clipped by 1 base and J by 2 bases, with 18 bases between them. This CDR3 comprises 17 residues. The CDR3 DNA follows: TGTGCCAGCAGCTTAGAGGGGGGGGTAGGGGTTCCCTACGAGCAGTACTTC. Amino acids: CASSLEGGVGVPYEQYF.

J is TRBJ1-1 and V is TRBV21-1; the listed D gene, TRBD1, was not tested against the DNA. TRBV21-1 is labeled a pseudogene. CDR3 size: 12 residues. The CDR3 sequence is CASSTKDRGAFF. CDR3 DNA sequence: TGTGCCAGCAGCACTAAAGACAGGGGAGCTTTCTTT.

The genes are TRBV2 and TRBJ1-1; the match to TRBD1 covers 9 bases. Germline V lookup: CDR1 SNHLY, CDR2 FYNNEI. This CDR3 contains 15 residues. J lost 2 bases, V lost 8 bases, and 9 bases had no gene match. CDR3 in DNA: TGTGCCAGCGGCCGACAGGGGGGGACTAACACTGAAGCTTTCTTT. Its protein product is CASGRQGGTNTEAFF.

V is TRBV10-3 and J is TRBJ1-5, with D perhaps TRBD1 (6 bases). This CDR3 comprises 13 residues. The V gene lost 6 bases and the J gene lost 7 bases, with 13 bases spanning the gap. Germline CDR1 ENHRY, CDR2 SYGVKD. The CDR3 protein is CAISSRQAQPQHF. The CDR3, as DNA: TGTGCCATCAGCTCCAGACAGGCCCAGCCCCAGCATTTT.

This clone was seen only a few times. This rearrangement joins TRBV28 to TRBJ2-7, with D possibly matching TRBD2 (6 bases). CDR3 length: 12 amino acids. V lost 8 bases and J 5 bases, leaving 13 bases between the germline ends. The germline V gene encodes CDR1 MDHEN and CDR2 SYDVKM. Here the CDR3 reads CASAWGVHEQYF. The CDR3 DNA follows: TGTGCCAGCGCTTGGGGGGTCCACGAGCAGTACTTC.

V usage is TRBV27 and J usage is TRBJ2-1; TRBD2 matches at 11 bases. Losses at the gene ends were 3 bases for V and 4 bases for J; bases not matched to a gene: 5. CDR3 size: 16 residues. The V gene's germline CDR1 is MNHEY and CDR2 SMNVEV (reference sequence). DNA of the CDR3: TGTGCCAGCAGTTTTAGTACTAGCGGGAGTTACAATGAGCAGTTCTTC. It is translated as CASSFSTSGSYNEQFF.

The chain joins TRBV5-1 to TRBJ1-2; no definite D call. CDR1 and CDR2 (germline): SGHRS, YFSETQ. V gave up 3 bases and J gave up 6 bases, with 9 bases separating them. The CDR3 is made up of 12 amino acids. The CDR3 DNA reads TGCGCCAGCAGCTCCATAGACAATGGCTACACCTTC. Translated, it gives CASSSIDNGYTF.

V and J are TRBV14 and TRBJ1-2; D perhaps matches TRBD1 (6 bases). Germline-derived CDR1 and CDR2 are SGHDN and FVKESK. This CDR3 spans 15 amino acids. Deletions cut 2 bases from V and 8 bases from J, with 18 bases between. The CDR3 coding sequence is TGTGCCAGCAGCCAAAGAAGAACAGGGTCGGGCGGCTACACCTTC. It is translated as CASSQRRTGSGGYTF.

The chain employs TRBV6-5 and TRBJ1-5, with a tentative D call TRBD1 (6 bases). Germline V gene lookup returns CDR1 MNHEY and CDR2 SVGAGI. The germline V and J ends were trimmed by 6 bases and 6 bases, with 12 bases remaining between them. CDR3 length: 13 amino acids. The CDR3 DNA follows: TGTGCCAGCAGGAAGGGGGTGGGTCAGCCCCAGCATTTT. The encoded protein is CASRKGVGQPQHF.